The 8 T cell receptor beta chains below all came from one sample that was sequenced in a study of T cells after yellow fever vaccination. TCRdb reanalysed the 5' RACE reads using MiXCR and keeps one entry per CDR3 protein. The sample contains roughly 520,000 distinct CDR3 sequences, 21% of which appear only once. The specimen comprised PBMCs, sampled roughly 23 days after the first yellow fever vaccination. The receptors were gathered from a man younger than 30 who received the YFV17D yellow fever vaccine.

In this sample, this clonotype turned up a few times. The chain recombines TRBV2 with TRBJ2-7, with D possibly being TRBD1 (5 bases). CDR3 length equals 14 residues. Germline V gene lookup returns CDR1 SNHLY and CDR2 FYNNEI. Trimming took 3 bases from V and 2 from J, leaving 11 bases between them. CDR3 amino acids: CASSETASTYEQYV. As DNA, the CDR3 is TGTGCCAGCAGTGAGACAGCCTCTACCTACGAGCAGTACGTC.

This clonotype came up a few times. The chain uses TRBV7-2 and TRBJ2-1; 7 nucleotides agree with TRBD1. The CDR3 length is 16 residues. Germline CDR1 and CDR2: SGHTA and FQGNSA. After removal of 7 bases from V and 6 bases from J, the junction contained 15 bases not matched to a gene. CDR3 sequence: CASTISWDRRPNEQFF. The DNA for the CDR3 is TGTGCCAGCACCATATCATGGGACAGACGTCCCAATGAGCAGTTCTTC.

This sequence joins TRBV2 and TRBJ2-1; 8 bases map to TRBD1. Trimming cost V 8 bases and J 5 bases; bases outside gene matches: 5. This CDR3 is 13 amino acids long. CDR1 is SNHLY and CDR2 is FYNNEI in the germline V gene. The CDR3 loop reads CASAPDRDNEQFF. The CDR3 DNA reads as TGTGCCAGCGCCCCGGACAGGGACAATGAGCAGTTCTTC.

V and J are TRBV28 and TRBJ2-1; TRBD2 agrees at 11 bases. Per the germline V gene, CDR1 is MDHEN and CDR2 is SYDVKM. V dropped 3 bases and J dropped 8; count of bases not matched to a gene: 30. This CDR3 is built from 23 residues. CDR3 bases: TGTGCCAGCAGTTTTGCTAGCGGGGGGTTAATCACCCGAGCAAGAAGGAGTCACGATGAGCAGTTCTTC. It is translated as CASSFASGGLITRARRSHDEQFF.

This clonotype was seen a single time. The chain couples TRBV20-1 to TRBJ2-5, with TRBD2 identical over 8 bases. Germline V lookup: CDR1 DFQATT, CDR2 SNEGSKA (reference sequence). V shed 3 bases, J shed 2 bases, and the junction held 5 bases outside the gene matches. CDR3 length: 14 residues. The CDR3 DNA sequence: TGCAGTGCTAGCATAGCGGGGAATCAAGAGACCCAGTACTTC. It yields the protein CSASIAGNQETQYF.

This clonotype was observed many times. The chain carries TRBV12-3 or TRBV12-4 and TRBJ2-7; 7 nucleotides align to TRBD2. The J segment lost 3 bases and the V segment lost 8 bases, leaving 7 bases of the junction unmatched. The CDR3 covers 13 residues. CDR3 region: CASRSASGYEQYF. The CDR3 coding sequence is TGTGCCAGCCGGTCGGCTAGCGGCTACGAGCAGTACTTC.

The DNA of the CDR3 is TGTGCCACCAGCGGGGGAGGGGGATCTAAGGCCCAGTACTTC. Translated: CATSGGGGSKAQYF. The V and J genes are TRBV15 and TRBJ2-5; weak D call: TRBD2 (7 bases). CDR1 and CDR2 (germline): LNHNV, YYDKDF (reference sequence). V dropped 5 bases and J dropped 9 bases, with 19 bases sitting between them. The length of the CDR3 is 14 residues. The variable domain in full, with the rest retrieved from reference TRBV15 and TRBJ2-5, is DAMVIQNPRYQVTQFGKPVTLSCSQTLNHNVMYWYQQKSSQAPKLLFHYYDKDFNNEADTPDNFQSRRPNTSFCFLDIRSPGLGDTAMYLCATSGGGGSKAQYFGPGTRLLVL.

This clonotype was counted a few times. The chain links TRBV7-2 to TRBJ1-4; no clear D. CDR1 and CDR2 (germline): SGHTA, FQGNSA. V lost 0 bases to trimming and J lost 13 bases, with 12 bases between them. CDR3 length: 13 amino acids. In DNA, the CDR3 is TGTGCCAGCAGCTTAGCGTTGGAAAATATACTGTTTTTT. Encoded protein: CASSLALENILFF.